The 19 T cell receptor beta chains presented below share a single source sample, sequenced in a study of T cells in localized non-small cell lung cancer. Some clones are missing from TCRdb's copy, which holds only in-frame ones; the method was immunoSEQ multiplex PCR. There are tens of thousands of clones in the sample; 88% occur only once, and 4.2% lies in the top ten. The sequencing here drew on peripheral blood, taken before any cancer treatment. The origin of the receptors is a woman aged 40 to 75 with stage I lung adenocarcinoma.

The CDR3 DNA reads as TGTGCCAGCACTCTGGGGCAGGGGATCTACGAGCAGTACTTC. Protein product: CASTLGQGIYEQYF. The chain is built from TRBV5-6 and TRBJ2-7, with a possible D match to TRBD1 (6 bases). This CDR3 is 14 amino acids long. From germline, CDR1 is SGHDT and CDR2 YYEEEE. V dropped 6 bases and J dropped 3 bases, with 16 bases sitting between them.

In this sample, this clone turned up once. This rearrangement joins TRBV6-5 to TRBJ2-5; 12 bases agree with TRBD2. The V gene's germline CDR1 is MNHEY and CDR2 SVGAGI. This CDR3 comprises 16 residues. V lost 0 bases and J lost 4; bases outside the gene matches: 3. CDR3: CASSYSASGGVETQYF. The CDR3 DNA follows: TGTGCCAGCAGTTACTCGGCTAGCGGGGGGGTAGAGACCCAGTACTTC.

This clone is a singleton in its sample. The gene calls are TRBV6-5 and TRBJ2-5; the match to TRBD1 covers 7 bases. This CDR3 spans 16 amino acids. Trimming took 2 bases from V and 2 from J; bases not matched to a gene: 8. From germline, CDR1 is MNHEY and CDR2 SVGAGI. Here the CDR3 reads CASSYILDREQETQYF. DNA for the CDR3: TGTGCCAGCAGTTACATCCTCGACAGGGAGCAAGAGACCCAGTACTTC.

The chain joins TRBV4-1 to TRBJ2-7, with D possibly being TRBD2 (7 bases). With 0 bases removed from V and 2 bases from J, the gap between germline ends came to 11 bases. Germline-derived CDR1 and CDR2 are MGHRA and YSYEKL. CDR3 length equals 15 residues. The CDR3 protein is CASSQDRGAPYEQYF. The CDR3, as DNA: TGCGCCAGCAGCCAAGATCGGGGGGCGCCCTACGAGCAGTACTTC.

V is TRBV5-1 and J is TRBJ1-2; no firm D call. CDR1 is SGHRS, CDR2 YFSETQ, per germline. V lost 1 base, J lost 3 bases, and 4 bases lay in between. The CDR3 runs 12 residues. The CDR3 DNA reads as TGCGCCAGCAGCTTGCCAGACTATGGCTACACCTTC. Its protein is CASSLPDYGYTF.

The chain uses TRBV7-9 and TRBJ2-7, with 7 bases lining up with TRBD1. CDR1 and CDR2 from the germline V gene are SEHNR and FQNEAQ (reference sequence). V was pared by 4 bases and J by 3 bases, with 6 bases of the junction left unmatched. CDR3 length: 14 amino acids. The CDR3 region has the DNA TGTGCCAGCAGCTGGGACAGTACTGTCTACGAGCAGTACTTC. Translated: CASSWDSTVYEQYF.

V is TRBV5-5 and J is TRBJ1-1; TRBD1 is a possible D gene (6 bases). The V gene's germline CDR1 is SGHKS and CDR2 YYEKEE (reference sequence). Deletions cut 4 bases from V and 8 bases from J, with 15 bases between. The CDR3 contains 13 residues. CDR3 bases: TGTGCCAGCAGCCCCAGGACAGTAACAGAAGCTTTCTTT. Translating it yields CASSPRTVTEAFF.

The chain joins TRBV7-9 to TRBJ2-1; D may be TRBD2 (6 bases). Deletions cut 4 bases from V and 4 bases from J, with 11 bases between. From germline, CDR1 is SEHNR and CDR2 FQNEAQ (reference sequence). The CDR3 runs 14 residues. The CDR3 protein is CASSSPTSYNEQFF. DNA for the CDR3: TGTGCCAGCAGCTCACCGACTAGTTACAATGAGCAGTTCTTC.

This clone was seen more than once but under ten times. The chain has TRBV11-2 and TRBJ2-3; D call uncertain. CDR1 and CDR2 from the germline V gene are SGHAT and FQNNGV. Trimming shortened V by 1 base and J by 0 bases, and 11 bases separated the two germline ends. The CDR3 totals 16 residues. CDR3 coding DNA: TGTGCCAGCAGCTTAGGAGGCTCAGTTAGCACAGATACGCAGTATTTT. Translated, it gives CASSLGGSVSTDTQYF. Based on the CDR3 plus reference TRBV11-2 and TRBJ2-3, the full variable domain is EAGVAQSPRYKIIEKRQSVAFWCNPISGHATLYWYQQILGQGPKLLIQFQNNGVVDDSQLPKDRFSAERLKGVDSTLKIQPAKLEDSAVYLCASSLGGSVSTDTQYFGPGTRLTVL.

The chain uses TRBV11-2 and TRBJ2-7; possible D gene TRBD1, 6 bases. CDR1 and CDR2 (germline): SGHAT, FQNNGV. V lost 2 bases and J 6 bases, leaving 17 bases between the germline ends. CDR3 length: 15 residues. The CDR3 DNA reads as TGTGCCAGCAGCTTAATCGGGGCAGGGGTTGGCGAGCAGTACTTC. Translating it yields CASSLIGAGVGEQYF.

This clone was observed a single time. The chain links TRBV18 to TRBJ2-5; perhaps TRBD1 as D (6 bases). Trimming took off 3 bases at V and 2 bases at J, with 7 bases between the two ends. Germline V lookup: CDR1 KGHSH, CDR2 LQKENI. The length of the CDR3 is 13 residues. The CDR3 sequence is CASSPDRQETQYF. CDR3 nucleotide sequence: TGTGCCAGCTCACCGGACAGACAAGAGACCCAGTACTTC.

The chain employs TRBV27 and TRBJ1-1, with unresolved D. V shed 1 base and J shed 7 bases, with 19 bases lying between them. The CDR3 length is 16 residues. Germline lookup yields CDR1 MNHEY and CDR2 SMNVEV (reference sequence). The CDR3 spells CASSLLPSGPAYEAFF. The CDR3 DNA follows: TGTGCCAGCAGTTTATTGCCCTCAGGTCCCGCATATGAAGCTTTCTTT.

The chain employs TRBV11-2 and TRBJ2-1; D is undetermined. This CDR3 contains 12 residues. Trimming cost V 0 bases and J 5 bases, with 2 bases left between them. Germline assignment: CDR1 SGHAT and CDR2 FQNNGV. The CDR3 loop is CASSLDNNEQFF. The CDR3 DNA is TGTGCCAGCAGCTTAGATAACAATGAGCAGTTCTTC.

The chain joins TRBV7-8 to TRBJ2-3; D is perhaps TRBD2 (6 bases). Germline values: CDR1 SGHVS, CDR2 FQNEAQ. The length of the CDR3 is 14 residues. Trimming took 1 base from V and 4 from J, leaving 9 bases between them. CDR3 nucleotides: TGTGCCAGCAGCTTAGGGCCGGGGGCAGATACGCAGTATTTT. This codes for CASSLGPGADTQYF.

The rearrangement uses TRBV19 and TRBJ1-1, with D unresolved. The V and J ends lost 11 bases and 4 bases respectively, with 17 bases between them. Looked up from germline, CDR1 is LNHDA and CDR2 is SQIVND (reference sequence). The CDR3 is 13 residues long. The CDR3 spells CASMAGVGTEAFF. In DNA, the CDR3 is TGTGCCTCAATGGCGGGAGTAGGCACTGAAGCTTTCTTT.

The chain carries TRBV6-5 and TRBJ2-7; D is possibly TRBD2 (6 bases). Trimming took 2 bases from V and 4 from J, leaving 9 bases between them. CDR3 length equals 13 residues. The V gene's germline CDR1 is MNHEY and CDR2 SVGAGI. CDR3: CASSYGLNYEQYF. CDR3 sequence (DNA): TGTGCCAGCAGTTACGGACTAAATTACGAGCAGTACTTC.

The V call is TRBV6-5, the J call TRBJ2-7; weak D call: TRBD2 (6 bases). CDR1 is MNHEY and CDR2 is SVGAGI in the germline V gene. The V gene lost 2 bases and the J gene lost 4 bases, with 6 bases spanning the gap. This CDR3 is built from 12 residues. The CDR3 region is CASSYAGYEQYF. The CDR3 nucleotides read TGTGCCAGCAGTTACGCGGGATACGAGCAGTACTTC.

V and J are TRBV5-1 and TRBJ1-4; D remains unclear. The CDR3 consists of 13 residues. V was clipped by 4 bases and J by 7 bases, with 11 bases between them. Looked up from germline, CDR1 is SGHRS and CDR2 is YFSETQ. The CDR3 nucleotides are TGCGCCAGCAGCCTAGGCATTGGTGAAAAACTGTTTTTT. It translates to CASSLGIGEKLFF.

CDR3 sequence: CASSTGTGAYEQYF. CDR3 coding DNA: TGTGCCAGTAGTACCGGGACAGGTGCCTACGAGCAGTACTTC. The genes are TRBV19 and TRBJ2-7, with 8 bases identical to TRBD1. The V gene's germline CDR1 is LNHDA and CDR2 SQIVND (reference sequence). This CDR3 has 14 residues. The trim removed 4 bases at V and 2 bases at J, leaving 4 bases unmatched. Combining the CDR3 with reference TRBV19 and TRBJ2-7 gives the whole variable domain DGGITQSPKYLFRKEGQNVTLSCEQNLNHDAMYWYRQDPGQGLRLIYYSQIVNDFQKGDIAEGYSVSREKKESFPLTVTSAQKNPTAFYLCASSTGTGAYEQYFGPGTRLTVT.